This T cell receptor (beta chain) was recorded in a study of CD8+ T cells in alopecia areata. Study-level background: In an open-label trial, patients got 5 to 10 mg tofacitinib twice daily. Study-wide findings and caveats: With patients, TCR sharing proved less clear than in mice, a difference possibly related to HLA. Many expanded lesional clones persisted in scalp and blood during tofacitinib.

Indicated treatment: oral pan-JAK inhibitor, 5-10 mg twice daily. Peripheral blood, together with lesional scalp punch biopsies, was collected from alopecia areata patients. This CDR3 comprises 16 residues. With V trimmed by 4 bases and J by 4 bases, 10 bases remained unmatched. Germline CDR1 reads SGDLS; CDR2 reads YYNGEE. In each case, RNA was isolated and then reverse transcribed into cDNA as the sequencing template. Assay used: immunoSEQ multiplex PCR; TCRdb lists only in-frame clones, some missing. In the table there are 95,000 to 110,000 clones, about 83% of which are singletons. The table lists this clone with a count of one. Its antigen is still unknown.

This receptor was obtained from a human donor with alopecia areata. The specimen was CD8+ T cells sorted from blood, collected at week 24, from a patient treated with tofacitinib. The genes are TRBV9 and TRBJ2-5, with 10 bases that match TRBD2. The CDR3 sequence: CASSPSASGGRETQYF. The CDR3 nucleotides read TGTGCCAGCAGCCCCTCGGCTAGCGGGGGTCGAGAGACCCAGTACTTC.